This passage covers 30 T cell receptor beta chains from one sample sequenced in a study of blood T cell repertoires in COVID-19 (dated by TCRdb to 2018 to 2020). Libraries were made using the immunoSEQ multiplex PCR assay. In TCRdb, the immuneACCESS table is reduced to in-frame sequences with V and J assigned. These tables do not hold every clone; where another copy was compared, an unresolved V gene accounts for under half, and the others remain unexplained. This sample is represented by approximately 150,000 clones; roughly 78% of them were singletons. Clones ranked in the top ten supply around 15% of the sample. The specimen sequenced was peripheral blood. These receptor sequences come from a human donor with acute or convalescent COVID-19. The donor label of this sample is uncertain.

The V gene is TRBV20-1, the J gene TRBJ1-2; the D gene is possibly TRBD1 (5 bases). Per germline, CDR1 DFQATT and CDR2 SNEGSKA (reference sequence). This CDR3 has 10 residues. Trimming removed 6 bases from V and 7 bases from J, with 9 bases in between. CDR3 amino acids: CSAGDSGYTF. The DNA for the CDR3 is TGCAGTGCCGGGGACTCTGGCTACACCTTC.

The V gene is TRBV5-1, the J gene TRBJ1-2; no clear D. V was pared by 0 bases and J by 6 bases, with 9 bases between. Germline V gene data show CDR1 as SGHRS and CDR2 as YFSETQ. This CDR3 spans 13 amino acids. The CDR3 DNA is TGCGCCAGCAGCTTGGGGGGAGACGATGGCTACACCTTC. Translation: CASSLGGDDGYTF.

V gene TRBV30 combines with J gene TRBJ2-1, with 8 positions matching TRBD2. CDR3 size: 11 residues. Germline CDR1 and CDR2: GTSNPN and SVGIG (reference sequence). Trimming took 2 bases from V and 12 from J; bases not matched to a gene: 3. The CDR3 spells CAWSLAGGQFF. For the CDR3, the DNA is TGTGCCTGGAGTCTGGCGGGGGGGCAGTTCTTC.

The rearrangement links TRBV4-2 to TRBJ1-4; weak D call: TRBD1 (6 bases). With 6 bases removed from V and 7 bases from J, the gap between germline ends came to 15 bases. Germline lookup yields CDR1 LGHNA and CDR2 YNFKEQ. The CDR3 length is 14 residues. The CDR3 region is CASSPGHSFEKLFF. CDR3 coding DNA: TGTGCCAGCAGTCCGGGACACTCATTTGAAAAACTGTTTTTT.

The rearrangement links TRBV5-1 to TRBJ2-7; TRBD2 agrees at 11 bases. The V gene's germline CDR1 is SGHRS and CDR2 YFSETQ. Trimming at V came to 0 bases and at J to 4 bases, leaving 3 bases not matched to a gene. The CDR3 runs 15 residues. The CDR3 region is CASSLGTSGLYEQYF. The CDR3, as DNA: TGCGCCAGCAGCTTGGGGACTAGCGGGTTGTACGAGCAGTACTTC.

V usage is TRBV6-2 or TRBV6-3 and J usage is TRBJ1-1; D perhaps matches TRBD1 (5 bases). Trimming removed 5 bases at V and 6 bases at J, with 19 bases between. Germline CDR1 is MNHEY and CDR2 is SVGEGT. This CDR3 is 15 amino acids long. CDR3: CASSQPEGRVAEAFF. The CDR3 DNA is TGTGCCAGCAGTCAGCCGGAGGGCAGGGTTGCTGAAGCTTTCTTT.

The V gene is TRBV7-2, the J gene TRBJ1-6, with 7 bases aligning to TRBD1. The CDR3 runs to 15 residues. Per the germline V gene, CDR1 is SGHTA and CDR2 is FQGNSA. V dropped 5 bases and J dropped 6; count of bases not matched to a gene: 7. CDR3 in amino acids: CASSPLTGINSPLHF. The CDR3 region has the DNA TGTGCCAGCAGCCCCCTGACAGGGATTAATTCACCCCTCCACTTT.

This chain links TRBV7-2 with TRBJ2-1; 7 nucleotides align to TRBD1. CDR3 length equals 15 residues. Per the germline V gene, CDR1 is SGHTA and CDR2 is FQGNSA. After removal of 1 base from V and 0 bases from J, the junction contained 0 bases not matched to a gene. CDR3 residues: CASSLEGASYNEQFF. DNA of the CDR3: TGTGCCAGCAGCTTAGAGGGGGCCTCCTACAATGAGCAGTTCTTC. Full variable domain (remainder filled in from reference TRBV7-2 and TRBJ2-1): GAGVSQSPSNKVTEKGKDVELRCDPISGHTALYWYRQSLGQGLEFLIYFQGNSAPDKSGLPSDRFSAERTGGSVSTLTIQRTQQEDSAVYLCASSLEGASYNEQFFGPGTRLTVL.

The gene calls are TRBV18 and TRBJ2-7, with D possibly TRBD2 on 5 matching bases. V shed 7 bases and J shed 4 bases, with 20 bases lying between them. This CDR3 has 15 amino acids. Germline lookup yields CDR1 KGHSH and CDR2 LQKENI. DNA of the CDR3: TGTGCCAGCTTGGTCTTGACGAACGCGGGTTACGAGCAGTACTTC. Its protein is CASLVLTNAGYEQYF.

The chain recombines TRBV30 with TRBJ1-6; D gene ambiguous. V was clipped by 4 bases and J by 0 bases, with 10 bases between them. This CDR3 comprises 15 residues. The germline V gene encodes CDR1 GTSNPN and CDR2 SVGIG (reference sequence). CDR3 region: CAWTPGSSYNSPLHF. CDR3 bases: TGTGCCTGGACCCCAGGCAGCTCCTATAATTCACCCCTCCACTTT.

The chain uses TRBV9 and TRBJ2-1, with 7 bases lining up with TRBD1. J was trimmed by 2 bases and V by 2 bases; bases with no gene match: 19. CDR3 length: 20 residues. Per germline, CDR1 SGDLS and CDR2 YYNGEE. Written as DNA, the CDR3 is TGTGCCAGCAGCGTGAGTAGGGGACAGCCGTCACCCCGGGCCTACAATGAGCAGTTCTTC. Its protein is CASSVSRGQPSPRAYNEQFF.

V gene TRBV5-8 combines with J gene TRBJ1-2; no clear D gene. The CDR3 has 12 residues. The germline gives CDR1 SGHTS, CDR2 YDEGEE. The germline V and J ends were trimmed by 4 bases and 0 bases, with 4 bases remaining between them. The CDR3 is CASSPANYGYTF. The CDR3, as DNA: TGTGCCAGCAGCCCTGCTAACTATGGCTACACCTTC.

The chain couples TRBV19 to TRBJ2-5; D call uncertain. Per germline, CDR1 LNHDA and CDR2 SQIVND (reference sequence). V gave up 3 bases and J gave up 4 bases, with 12 bases separating them. The CDR3 is made up of 14 amino acids. The CDR3 sequence is CASSISTPGETQYF. The CDR3 region has the DNA TGTGCCAGTAGTATTTCTACCCCCGGAGAGACCCAGTACTTC.

The J gene is TRBJ2-5, the V gene TRBV3-1 (or the pseudogene TRBV3-2); 7 bases line up with TRBD2. V was clipped by 6 bases and J by 4 bases; unmatched bases: 5. The CDR3 loop spans 13 amino acids. CDR1 is LGHDT, CDR2 YNNKEL, per germline (reference sequence). CDR3: CASSSWGGETQYF. CDR3 DNA sequence: TGTGCCAGCAGTTCGTGGGGGGGAGAGACCCAGTACTTC.

The J gene is TRBJ1-5, the V gene TRBV19, with D tentatively TRBD1 (6 bases). CDR1 is LNHDA, CDR2 SQIVND, per germline (reference sequence). The V end was cut by 3 bases, the J end by 7 bases, with 10 bases between. The CDR3 loop spans 13 amino acids. CDR3 sequence: CASSMGAEQPQHF. CDR3 DNA sequence: TGTGCCAGTAGTATGGGGGCCGAACAGCCCCAGCATTTT.

This clone was seen more than once but under ten times. This chain links TRBV10-3 with TRBJ1-2, with a possible D match to TRBD1 (5 bases). The CDR3 covers 15 residues. Trimming shortened V by 0 bases and J by 4 bases, and 12 bases separated the two germline ends. Germline CDR1 reads ENHRY; CDR2 reads SYGVKD. CDR3 residues: CAISESTGGFYGYTF. The CDR3 DNA sequence: TGTGCCATCAGTGAGTCGACGGGGGGGTTCTATGGCTACACCTTC.

The chain employs TRBV12-5 and TRBJ2-7, with 11 nucleotides matching TRBD2. Germline trimming cut 5 bases from V and 4 bases from J; bases unmatched to any gene: 7. The germline gives CDR1 LGHNT, CDR2 FRNRAP. CDR3 length: 15 amino acids. This chain's CDR3 is CASGRQLAGAYEQYF. The DNA of the CDR3 is TGTGCTAGTGGTCGGCAACTAGCGGGGGCTTACGAGCAGTACTTC.

This clone has a single count. This chain joins TRBV12-5 and TRBJ2-7, with 8 nucleotides matching TRBD1. V was clipped by 5 bases and J by 6 bases; unmatched bases: 12. Germline V gene sequence: CDR1 LGHNT, CDR2 FRNRAP. CDR3 length equals 15 residues. CDR3 coding DNA: TGTGCTAGTGGTCCGAGACAGGGGAGAATAGTCGAGCAGTACTTC. It yields the protein CASGPRQGRIVEQYF.

The chain employs TRBV2 and TRBJ1-6, with 7 bases lining up with TRBD1. J lost 0 bases, V lost 7 bases, and 3 bases had no gene match. The CDR3 is 15 residues long. Per germline, CDR1 SNHLY and CDR2 FYNNEI. As DNA, the CDR3 is TGTGCCAGCAAGGGGGCAGCCTCCTATAATTCACCCCTCCACTTT. It yields the protein CASKGAASYNSPLHF.

Many counts were recorded for this clone. The chain has TRBV12-3 or TRBV12-4 and TRBJ2-5; D gene unclear. V was pared by 3 bases and J by 4 bases, with 6 bases between. The CDR3 is 12 amino acids. The CDR3 here is CASSFSRETQYF. Here the CDR3 DNA reads TGTGCCAGCAGTTTTTCCCGAGAGACCCAGTACTTC.

This clone was seen only a few times. The chain is built from TRBV2 and TRBJ2-7; 10 nucleotides align to TRBD1. The CDR3 extends over 15 amino acids. V lost 7 bases, J lost 2 bases, and 8 bases stayed unmatched. Germline loops: CDR1 SNHLY, CDR2 FYNNEI. CDR3 loop: CASIRGQGGPYEQYF. CDR3 nucleotide sequence: TGTGCCAGCATCCGAGGACAGGGGGGACCCTACGAGCAGTACTTC.

The chain couples TRBV4-1 to TRBJ1-4; D is unresolved. Germline loops: CDR1 MGHRA, CDR2 YSYEKL. The CDR3 is 13 amino acids. Trimming pared 4 bases from V and 8 bases from J, leaving 11 bases between. This CDR3 is CASSLLMVEKLFF. The CDR3 DNA is TGCGCCAGCAGCCTTCTAATGGTCGAAAAACTGTTTTTT.

The CDR3 DNA sequence: TGTGCCAGCAGTTACTCGCGGCATTCGAACACTGAAGCTTTCTTT. Amino acids: CASSYSRHSNTEAFF. The chain is built from TRBV6-5 and TRBJ1-1; D gene uncertain. The germline CDR1 and CDR2 sequences are MNHEY and SVGAGI. This CDR3 spans 15 amino acids. Trimming removed 0 bases from V and 1 base from J, with 9 bases in between.

As regards this clone: Other DNA sequences in this specimen translate into the identical CDR3. The chain employs TRBV4-2 and TRBJ1-6; no clear D gene. The CDR3 runs 14 residues. V was shortened by 5 bases and J by 7 bases, with 12 bases between the two germline ends. From germline, CDR1 is LGHNA and CDR2 YNFKEQ. CDR3 DNA: TGTGCCAGCAGCAACGGCGGCACCAATTCACCCCTCCACTTT. Amino acid sequence: CASSNGGTNSPLHF.

This rearrangement joins TRBV19 to TRBJ2-2, with 7 nucleotides matching TRBD1. This CDR3 has 17 amino acids. Per the germline V gene, CDR1 is LNHDA and CDR2 is SQIVND (reference sequence). With 7 bases clipped from V and 1 base from J, the junction kept 12 bases outside the gene matches. CDR3 bases: TGTGCCAGTAAAGTCTTCTCGGGACAGATGAACACCGGGGAGCTGTTTTTT. This gives the protein CASKVFSGQMNTGELFF.

The chain recombines TRBV11-2 with TRBJ1-1, with D possibly being TRBD1 (6 bases). This CDR3 is 14 amino acids long. Trimming took off 5 bases at V and 6 bases at J, with 16 bases between the two ends. Germline loops: CDR1 SGHAT, CDR2 FQNNGV. CDR3 nucleotide sequence: TGTGCCAGCAGCGTAACAGGGAAGGGCGCTGAAGCTTTCTTT. Amino acid sequence: CASSVTGKGAEAFF. The complete variable domain, with remaining parts taken from reference TRBV11-2 and TRBJ1-1, reads EAGVAQSPRYKIIEKRQSVAFWCNPISGHATLYWYQQILGQGPKLLIQFQNNGVVDDSQLPKDRFSAERLKGVDSTLKIQPAKLEDSAVYLCASSVTGKGAEAFFGQGTRLTVV.

J is TRBJ2-3 and V is TRBV11-2; D perhaps matches TRBD2 (5 bases). Germline lookup yields CDR1 SGHAT and CDR2 FQNNGV. The length of the CDR3 is 12 residues. With 5 bases removed from V and 5 bases from J, the gap between germline ends came to 8 bases. CDR3 sequence (DNA): TGTGCCAGCAGCCCGAGGGTAGATACGCAGTATTTT. Translating it yields CASSPRVDTQYF. The full variable domain, rest sourced from reference TRBV11-2 and TRBJ2-3, is EAGVAQSPRYKIIEKRQSVAFWCNPISGHATLYWYQQILGQGPKLLIQFQNNGVVDDSQLPKDRFSAERLKGVDSTLKIQPAKLEDSAVYLCASSPRVDTQYFGPGTRLTVL.

A few counts support this clone. The chain couples TRBV27 to TRBJ1-6, with 10 bases aligning to TRBD1. The V gene end was trimmed by 4 bases and the J gene end by 7 bases; junction bases not matched to a gene: 1. The CDR3 runs to 14 residues. Per germline, CDR1 MNHEY and CDR2 SMNVEV (reference sequence). CDR3 region: CASSSGQGNSPLHF. The CDR3 DNA sequence: TGTGCCAGCAGTTCGGGACAGGGGAATTCACCCCTCCACTTT.

V usage is TRBV5-6 and J usage is TRBJ2-1; tentatively, D is TRBD1 (6 bases). The CDR3 has 15 amino acids. V lost 2 bases and J lost 6, with 15 bases in between. Per the germline V gene, CDR1 is SGHDT and CDR2 is YYEEEE. The CDR3 loop reads CASSLTGQFSNEQFF. The DNA of the CDR3 is TGTGCCAGCAGCTTAACAGGGCAGTTCTCCAATGAGCAGTTCTTC.

The chain employs TRBV6-1 and TRBJ2-7, with TRBD1 as a possible D gene (6 bases). Trimming pared 3 bases from V and 0 bases from J, leaving 15 bases between. Germline V gives CDR1 MNHNS, CDR2 SASEGT. The CDR3 runs 16 residues. The CDR3 protein is CASSEDSLSFSYEQYF. CDR3 sequence (DNA): TGTGCCAGCAGTGAGGACAGCCTTTCCTTCTCCTACGAGCAGTACTTC.